This passage covers 26 T cell receptor beta chains from one sample sequenced in a study of blood T cells in healthy people across ages. A sample-barcoded 5' primer and a J-beta primer mix were used in a second PCR of about 7 to 12 cycles. TCRdb reprocessed the 5' RACE reads via MiXCR and lists one record per CDR3 protein. In the table there are some 750,000 distinct CDR3 sequences, 22% of which are singletons. Sequenced sample: blood. The receptors here all came from a man between 70 and 80 years old in good health.

The rearrangement uses TRBV5-1 and TRBJ2-5; TRBD1 matches 9 bases. The J call may be wrong; the DNA end is better matched by TRBJ2-7. Germline CDR1 and CDR2: SGHRS and YFSETQ. The CDR3 totals 14 residues. CDR3 DNA: TGCGCCAGCAGCTTACCGGGACAGGGTGACGAGCAGTACTTC. It yields the protein CASSLPGQGDEQYF.

The chain recombines TRBV14 with TRBJ1-2; a weak D match, TRBD1 (5 bases). V lost 4 bases and J lost 6, with 15 bases in between. The CDR3 is 14 residues long. Germline assignment: CDR1 SGHDN and CDR2 FVKESK. Written as DNA, the CDR3 is TGTGCCAGCAGCCCTAACAGGAGACTTAATGGCTACACCTTC. Translated: CASSPNRRLNGYTF.

This clonotype was detected only a few times. The V call is TRBV28, the J call TRBJ2-5; the D is unclear. The DNA matches TRBJ2-7 better at its end, which makes the J call doubtful. The CDR3 loop spans 16 amino acids. The germline CDR1 and CDR2 sequences are MDHEN and SYDVKM. The CDR3 loop reads CASSLSPPSLSYEQYF. The CDR3 coding sequence is TGTGCCAGCAGTTTGTCCCCCCCCAGCCTTTCCTACGAGCAGTACTTC.

The J gene is TRBJ2-3, the V gene TRBV6-5; D unresolved. V shed 5 bases and J shed 0 bases, with 15 bases lying between them. Germline assignment: CDR1 MNHEY and CDR2 SVGAGI. The CDR3 contains 16 residues. CDR3 bases: TGTGCCAGCAGTCCTCCTCCAGCGCCAAGCACAGATACGCAGTATTTT. This encodes CASSPPPAPSTDTQYF.

This clonotype has just a few counts. The J gene is TRBJ1-1, the V gene TRBV27; TRBD1 aligns across 7 bases. Per the germline V gene, CDR1 is MNHEY and CDR2 is SMNVEV (reference sequence). V lost 5 bases, J lost 4 bases, and 7 bases stayed unmatched. CDR3 length: 14 residues. The CDR3 nucleotides are TGTGCCAGCAGTCCTCGAAGGGACAGCACTGAAGCTTTCTTT. This gives the protein CASSPRRDSTEAFF.

This clonotype occurred a few times. The chain carries TRBV7-9 and TRBJ2-3; 15 positions match TRBD2. Germline values: CDR1 SEHNR, CDR2 FQNEAQ (reference sequence). V lost 5 bases to trimming and J lost 2 bases; unmatched junction nucleotides: 11. The CDR3 extends over 19 amino acids. CDR3 in DNA: TGTGCCAGCAGCGTGCCGGGACTAGCGGGGGGAGCCGCCACAGATACGCAGTATTTT. It specifies CASSVPGLAGGAATDTQYF.

The chain uses TRBV7-2 and TRBJ2-1, with a tentative D call TRBD2 (7 bases). The DNA end is a closer match to TRBJ2-7, so the J assignment may be wrong. Germline V gene lookup returns CDR1 SGHTA and CDR2 FQGNSA. This CDR3 comprises 17 residues. The CDR3, as DNA: TGTGCCAGCAGCCCCTCTCCCGTAGGGGGGACTACCTACGAGCAGTACTTC. Residues: CASSPSPVGGTTYEQYF.

This clonotype occurred a few times. The chain is built from TRBV5-1 and TRBJ1-1; D call uncertain. In germline, CDR1 is SGHRS, CDR2 YFSETQ. The V and J ends lost 0 bases and 11 bases respectively, with 11 bases between them. CDR3 length: 12 amino acids. The CDR3, as DNA: TGCGCCAGCAGCTTGGACGGCCTGCGTGCTTTCTTT. Translated, it gives CASSLDGLRAFF.

This clonotype was found a few times. The CDR3 nucleotides are TGTGCCAGCAGCTTGGCCAGGCAGAGCTCCTATAATTCACCCCTCCACTTT. This translates into CASSLARQSSYNSPLHF. The chain uses TRBV5-6 and TRBJ1-6; no reliable D call. The germline V gene has CDR1 SGHDT and CDR2 YYEEEE. The CDR3 is made up of 17 amino acids. Trimming left V 0 bases short and J 0 bases short, with 10 bases between.

This CDR3 reads CASSAHRSGANVLTF. The DNA of the CDR3 is TGTGCCAGCAGTGCGCACCGTTCTGGGGCCAACGTCCTGACTTTC. This chain connects TRBV28 to TRBJ2-6; D ambiguous. This CDR3 region has 15 residues. V lost 5 bases and J lost 1, with 9 bases in between. Germline CDR1 is MDHEN and CDR2 is SYDVKM.

The V gene is TRBV4-1, the J gene TRBJ2-7; TRBD1 matches at 7 bases. CDR3 length equals 15 residues. Trimming removed 1 base from V and 1 base from J; junction bases left unmatched: 4. Germline V gene lookup returns CDR1 MGHRA and CDR2 YSYEKL. The CDR3 bases are TGCGCCAGCAGCCAAGGCCCGGGACAGTCCTACGAGCAGTACTTC. Its protein product is CASSQGPGQSYEQYF.

V gene TRBV25-1 combines with J gene TRBJ1-4, with D unclear. Germline assignment: CDR1 MGHDK and CDR2 SYGVNS. Trimming left V 2 bases short and J 8 bases short, with 9 bases between. There are 13 residues in the CDR3. The CDR3 DNA follows: TGTGCCAGCAGTGAAAGTGGATCAGAAAAACTGTTTTTT. It codes for CASSESGSEKLFF.

The chain couples TRBV6-2 or TRBV6-3 to TRBJ1-5; D gene uncertain. The ends were cut back, 9 bases at V and 1 base at J, with 16 bases in the middle. Per germline, CDR1 MNHEY and CDR2 SVGEGT. This CDR3 contains 15 residues. The CDR3 bases are TGTGCCAGTTCCCGCCTCGCACGGAGCAATCAGCCCCAGCATTTT. It codes for CASSRLARSNQPQHF.

This chain uses TRBV29-1 with TRBJ1-2; 8 bases map to TRBD1. The V segment lost 5 bases and the J segment 6 bases; nucleotides outside the gene matches: 20. CDR1 is SQVTM and CDR2 is ANQGSEA in the germline V gene. This CDR3 comprises 17 residues. The CDR3 reads CSVTSRTDQDRVHGYTF. The CDR3 DNA sequence: TGCAGCGTTACCAGTCGGACAGACCAGGACAGGGTCCATGGCTACACCTTC.

The chain links TRBV5-6 to TRBJ1-3, with TRBD1 identical over 7 bases. This CDR3 contains 14 residues. Germline assignment: CDR1 SGHDT and CDR2 YYEEEE. V gave up 3 bases and J gave up 7 bases; unmatched junction bases: 7. The CDR3 region has the DNA TGTGCCAGCAGCTCCCTGCCAGGGGGGAACACCATATATTTT. This codes for CASSSLPGGNTIYF.

This clonotype was seen only a few times. This chain connects TRBV19 to TRBJ1-2; D unclear. Germline V gene data show CDR1 as LNHDA and CDR2 as SQIVND (reference sequence). V was trimmed by 5 bases and J by 1 base, leaving 17 bases between them. The CDR3 extends over 16 amino acids. CDR3 DNA: TGTGCCAGTAGTGCGAAGCGGCGAGGGTTTAACTATGGCTACACCTTC. Its protein is CASSAKRRGFNYGYTF.

The CDR3 is CATSDRGIEGYTF. CDR3 sequence (DNA): TGTGCCACCAGTGATCGGGGAATTGAGGGCTACACCTTC. The chain combines TRBV24-1 with TRBJ1-2; D uncertain. V was pared by 3 bases and J by 8 bases, with 12 bases between. The CDR3 is 13 amino acids. Germline V gene data show CDR1 as KGHDR and CDR2 as SFDVKD.

This clonotype was found a few times. The V gene is TRBV7-6, the J gene TRBJ1-5; the D is unclear. The CDR3 is 16 residues long. V was trimmed by 1 base and J by 6 bases, leaving 16 bases between them. Germline V CDR1 and CDR2: SGHVS, FNYEAQ. The DNA for the CDR3 is TGTGCCAGCAGCTTAGTTGGAGGGCGGTCAGTTCAGCCCCAGCATTTT. Protein: CASSLVGGRSVQPQHF.

The gene calls are TRBV25-1 and TRBJ2-1; 10 bases fit TRBD2. V lost 3 bases to trimming and J lost 5 bases; unmatched junction nucleotides: 4. Germline V gene data show CDR1 as MGHDK and CDR2 as SYGVNS. The CDR3 covers 15 residues. For the CDR3, the DNA is TGTGCCAGCAGTGACCCTAGCGGGGGAAACAATGAGCAGTTCTTC. Amino acid sequence: CASSDPSGGNNEQFF.

The rearrangement joins TRBV20-1 to TRBJ2-1; 8 bases map to TRBD2. J was trimmed by 7 bases and V by 6 bases; bases with no gene match: 5. Germline V gives CDR1 DFQATT, CDR2 SNEGSKA (reference sequence). The CDR3 is 12 amino acids. CDR3 bases: TGCAGTGCGCGGACTAGCAGGAATGAGCAGTTCTTC. Its protein is CSARTSRNEQFF.

The chain has TRBV7-9 and TRBJ2-7; TRBD1 aligns across 7 bases. This CDR3 contains 12 residues. V lost 8 bases to trimming and J lost 3 bases; unmatched junction nucleotides: 4. Germline CDR1 and CDR2: SEHNR and FQNEAQ (reference sequence). The CDR3 sequence: CASRGQNYEQYF. CDR3 coding DNA: TGTGCCAGCCGGGGACAGAACTACGAGCAGTACTTC.

The chain joins TRBV7-9 to TRBJ2-4; D might be TRBD2 (6 bases). The germline V and J ends were trimmed by 0 bases and 3 bases, with 18 bases remaining between them. There are 18 residues in the CDR3. Germline CDR1 reads SEHNR; CDR2 reads FQNEAQ (reference sequence). CDR3 DNA: TGTGCCAGCAGCTTAGCCCCTCCGGGAGCGTATGACAAAAACATTCAGTACTTC. It is translated as CASSLAPPGAYDKNIQYF. Complete variable domain (other parts from reference TRBV7-9 and TRBJ2-4): DTGVSQNPRHKITKRGQNVTFRCDPISEHNRLYWYRQTLGQGPEFLTYFQNEAQLEKSRLLSDRFSAERPKGSFSTLEIQRTEQGDSAMYLCASSLAPPGAYDKNIQYFGAGTRLSVL.

The chain recombines TRBV10-3 with TRBJ2-3; a weak D match, TRBD2 (6 bases). CDR1 ENHRY and CDR2 SYGVKD come from the germline V gene. Trimming left V 6 bases short and J 4 bases short, with 14 bases between. The length of the CDR3 is 14 residues. CDR3 region: CAIRGGGSSDTQYF. In nucleotides, the CDR3 is TGTGCCATCAGAGGTGGGGGGTCTTCAGATACGCAGTATTTT.

This chain links TRBV20-1 with TRBJ2-5; 7 bases agree with TRBD2. Gene TRBJ2-1 matches the end of the DNA better, so the J call may be wrong. This CDR3 is 20 amino acids long. The germline V gene encodes CDR1 DFQATT and CDR2 SNEGSKA (reference sequence). This CDR3 reads CSARDLGLGTSEGSYNEQFF. DNA for the CDR3: TGCAGTGCTAGAGATTTAGGTTTAGGCACTAGCGAAGGCTCCTACAATGAGCAGTTCTTC.

The gene calls are TRBV27 and TRBJ1-6; TRBD1 might be the D (5 bases). V gave up 5 bases and J gave up 11 bases, with 19 bases separating them. Germline CDR1 is MNHEY and CDR2 is SMNVEV (reference sequence). The CDR3 loop spans 15 amino acids. CDR3 region: CASSTFGTFGPPLHF. The DNA of the CDR3 is TGTGCCAGCAGTACATTCGGGACCTTCGGTCCACCCCTCCACTTT.

This clonotype appeared a few times. This rearrangement joins TRBV5-1 to TRBJ1-4, with 7 bases that match TRBD1. The CDR3 is 15 residues long. Germline assignment: CDR1 SGHRS and CDR2 YFSETQ. V shed 3 bases and J 6 bases; nucleotides not matched to a gene: 8. In nucleotides, the CDR3 is TGCGCCAGCAGCTCCACAGGGGCGCGGGATGAAAAACTGTTTTTT. Residues: CASSSTGARDEKLFF.